Shown below are 24 T cell receptor beta chains from a single sample sequenced in a study of shared clonotypes between healthy human individuals (dated by TCRdb to about 2020). Libraries were made using the immunoSEQ multiplex PCR assay. TCRdb retrieved this table from immuneACCESS and kept in-frame rearrangements only. Not all clones are present; in checked studies, unresolved V genes account for under half, and no reason is known for the remainder. This sample holds about 2 million clones; 85% to 95% were observed only once. The ten biggest clones cover 0.85% to 1.3% of the sample. For the CD8 naive samples, CD45RO-negative cells were positively selected for CCR7, yielding a CD45RA+CCR7+ population from which TemRA cells were excluded. The sample comprised naive CD8+ T cells sorted from blood. What this sample's cell subset or site label stands for: CD45RA+CCR7+. These receptors originate from a young man in good health.

This sequence joins TRBV4-3 and TRBJ2-1, with D hard to call. Looked up from germline, CDR1 is LGHNA and CDR2 is YSLEER. With 0 bases removed from V and 7 bases from J, the gap between germline ends came to 4 bases. The CDR3 totals 12 residues. CDR3: CASSQERNEQFF. The CDR3 DNA follows: TGCGCCAGCAGCCAAGAGAGGAATGAGCAGTTCTTC.

The V call is TRBV4-2, the J call TRBJ2-3; D is unclear. The CDR3 is 15 amino acids. The germline V gene encodes CDR1 LGHNA and CDR2 YNFKEQ. V dropped 0 bases and J dropped 6 bases, with 13 bases sitting between them. In DNA form, the CDR3 reads TGTGCCAGCAGCCAAGAACACACTTTCACGGATACGCAGTATTTT. Encoded protein: CASSQEHTFTDTQYF.

The chain employs TRBV27 and TRBJ2-3; no clear D gene. Germline CDR1 reads MNHEY; CDR2 reads SMNVEV (reference sequence). The CDR3 contains 13 residues. Between the trimmed V and J ends, which lost 1 base and 6 bases, there was a span of 8 bases. CDR3 bases: TGTGCCAGCAGTTTATGGGGAAAGGATACGCAGTATTTT. Residues: CASSLWGKDTQYF.

This chain uses TRBV9 with TRBJ1-1; D ambiguous. Germline assignment: CDR1 SGDLS and CDR2 YYNGEE. CDR3 length: 15 amino acids. V lost 3 bases and J lost 0, with 12 bases in between. CDR3: CASSDVGTLNTEAFF. The CDR3 DNA reads as TGTGCCAGCAGCGACGTCGGAACCCTGAACACTGAAGCTTTCTTT.

The chain couples TRBV6-5 to TRBJ1-1; D gene ambiguous. Germline CDR1 MNHEY, CDR2 SVGAGI. This CDR3 has 11 amino acids. The V end was cut by 2 bases, the J end by 7 bases, with 5 bases between. CDR3 protein: CASSYGYEAFF. The CDR3 DNA follows: TGTGCCAGCAGTTACGGGTATGAAGCTTTCTTT.

The chain carries TRBV15 and TRBJ1-2; D gene ambiguous. V gave up 0 bases and J gave up 4 bases, with 12 bases separating them. CDR3 length equals 15 residues. Per germline, CDR1 LNHNV and CDR2 YYDKDF (reference sequence). The CDR3: CATSREEGSIYGYTF. CDR3 DNA sequence: TGTGCCACCAGCAGAGAGGAGGGAAGTATCTATGGCTACACCTTC.

A note on this clone: The sample carries other DNA sequences with the same CDR3. The chain recombines TRBV5-4 with TRBJ1-1, with D perhaps TRBD1 (5 bases). V was cut by 4 bases and J by 1 base, with 5 bases left in between. This CDR3 is 12 amino acids long. CDR1 is SGHNT, CDR2 YYREEE, per germline (reference sequence). The CDR3 region has the DNA TGTGCCAGCAGCACAGGGAACACTGAAGCTTTCTTT. It specifies CASSTGNTEAFF.

This chain joins TRBV7-6 and TRBJ2-5, with TRBD2 matching over 8 bases. The germline gives CDR1 SGHVS, CDR2 FNYEAQ. The CDR3 length is 15 residues. V was clipped by 3 bases and J by 3 bases; unmatched bases: 6. For the CDR3, the DNA is TGTGCCAGCAGCTTGGATAGCGGGATTAAAGAGACCCAGTACTTC. It is translated as CASSLDSGIKETQYF.

As for this clone: The sample has other DNA sequences that encode this CDR3 too. The chain is built from TRBV9 and TRBJ2-7; 8 nucleotides line up with TRBD1. The CDR3 spans 15 residues. Unmatched junction bases numbered 7, after V lost 2 bases and J lost 3 bases. Germline CDR1 is SGDLS and CDR2 is YYNGEE. The CDR3, as DNA: TGTGCCAGCAGCGTGGGTCAGGGGGCCTTCTACGAGCAGTACTTC. It specifies CASSVGQGAFYEQYF. The full variable domain, rest sourced from reference TRBV9 and TRBJ2-7, is DSGVTQTPKHLITATGQRVTLRCSPRSGDLSVYWYQQSLDQGLQFLIQYYNGEERAKGNILERFSAQQFPDLHSELNLSSLELGDSALYFCASSVGQGAFYEQYFGPGTRLTVT.

This chain connects TRBV4-1 to TRBJ1-4, with a possible D match to TRBD1 (6 bases). Trimming removed 0 bases at V and 7 bases at J, with 18 bases between. Looked up from germline, CDR1 is MGHRA and CDR2 is YSYEKL. CDR3 length: 17 residues. CDR3 protein: CASSQEILGHSGEKLFF. Here the CDR3 DNA reads TGCGCCAGCAGCCAAGAAATTTTGGGACATTCAGGTGAAAAACTGTTTTTT.

This clone was recorded only once. The chain joins TRBV6-6 to TRBJ2-7; TRBD2 might be the D (5 bases). Germline V gives CDR1 MNHNY, CDR2 SVGAGI (reference sequence). CDR3 length: 14 residues. Between the trimmed V and J ends, which lost 0 bases and 7 bases, there was a span of 13 bases. For the CDR3, the DNA is TGTGCCAGCAGTTACTCGAACGGGGTCGGGGAGCAGTACTTC. Amino acids: CASSYSNGVGEQYF.

The DNA of the CDR3 is TGTGCCAGCAGTGACGGCGTTCTGATAAGCAATCAGCCCCAGCATTTT. Its translation is CASSDGVLISNQPQHF. J is TRBJ1-5 and V is TRBV2; D is unclear. Germline lookup yields CDR1 SNHLY and CDR2 FYNNEI. This CDR3 comprises 16 residues. Trimming shortened V by 3 bases and J by 1 base, and 13 bases separated the two germline ends.

For this clone: This sample also contains other DNA sequences that code for the same CDR3. J is TRBJ2-7 and V is TRBV9; 8 bases agree with TRBD1. The V gene's germline CDR1 is SGDLS and CDR2 YYNGEE. V was pared by 0 bases and J by 3 bases, with 5 bases of the junction left unmatched. CDR3 length: 15 residues. CDR3 in amino acids: CASSVAAGGLYEQYF. The CDR3 DNA follows: TGTGCCAGCAGCGTAGCGGCAGGGGGCCTCTACGAGCAGTACTTC.

The chain combines TRBV18 with TRBJ1-2; D remains unclear. Trimming cost V 4 bases and J 4 bases, with 16 bases left between them. The CDR3 has 15 residues. Germline V gives CDR1 KGHSH, CDR2 LQKENI. CDR3 protein: CASSLARTASYGYTF. The CDR3 DNA sequence: TGTGCCAGCTCACTAGCAAGGACGGCCTCCTATGGCTACACCTTC.

With respect to this clone: This sample also contains other DNA sequences that code for the same CDR3. This sequence joins TRBV4-3 and TRBJ2-7; no firm D call. CDR1 and CDR2 from the germline V gene are LGHNA and YSLEER. The ends were cut back, 3 bases at V and 0 bases at J, with 6 bases in the middle. The CDR3 is 13 residues long. The CDR3 protein is CASSHTGSYEQYF. CDR3 coding DNA: TGCGCCAGCAGCCACACGGGCTCCTACGAGCAGTACTTC.

The CDR3 protein is CASSPGTGDEAFF. CDR3 nucleotides: TGTGCCAGCAGCCCAGGGACAGGGGATGAAGCTTTCTTT. V gene TRBV4-2 combines with J gene TRBJ1-1; 10 nucleotides agree with TRBD1. Trimming removed 4 bases from V and 7 bases from J; junction bases left unmatched: 3. Germline lookup yields CDR1 LGHNA and CDR2 YNFKEQ. The CDR3 is made up of 13 amino acids.

The rearrangement uses TRBV9 and TRBJ1-1; no definite D call. The CDR3 is 13 residues long. CDR1 and CDR2 (germline): SGDLS, YYNGEE. Deletions cut 4 bases from V and 3 bases from J, with 10 bases between. The CDR3 DNA follows: TGTGCCAGCAGCACACTAGACGACACTGAAGCTTTCTTT. It translates to CASSTLDDTEAFF.

This chain links TRBV6-5 with TRBJ2-3; possible D gene TRBD2, 5 bases. Germline CDR1 is MNHEY and CDR2 is SVGAGI. The CDR3 has 14 amino acids. The V gene lost 2 bases and the J gene lost 6 bases, with 12 bases spanning the gap. This chain's CDR3 is CASSYGLADDTQYF. The CDR3 region has the DNA TGTGCCAGCAGTTACGGCCTAGCTGATGATACGCAGTATTTT.

This clone came up once. V is TRBV19 and J is TRBJ1-5; no firm D call. The ends were cut back, 1 base at V and 5 bases at J, with 12 bases in the middle. CDR1 and CDR2 (germline): LNHDA, SQIVND (reference sequence). This CDR3 has 15 amino acids. The CDR3 is CASSIVEDGYQPQHF. The DNA for the CDR3 is TGTGCCAGTAGTATAGTTGAGGACGGTTATCAGCCCCAGCATTTT.

As to this clone: The sample has other DNA sequences that encode this CDR3 too. This chain links TRBV5-6 with TRBJ2-7; D is unresolved. The germline V gene encodes CDR1 SGHDT and CDR2 YYEEEE. This CDR3 has 14 residues. Trimming shortened V by 2 bases and J by 0 bases, and 9 bases separated the two germline ends. The CDR3 spells CASSFGRSSYEQYF. CDR3 DNA: TGTGCCAGCAGCTTTGGTCGGAGCTCCTACGAGCAGTACTTC.

V gene TRBV2 combines with J gene TRBJ2-7, with 14 bases identical to TRBD2. CDR3 length equals 18 residues. Germline V gives CDR1 SNHLY, CDR2 FYNNEI. With 5 bases clipped from V and 6 bases from J, the junction kept 15 bases outside the gene matches. The chain's CDR3 is CASSPGTSGGERTGEQYF. The CDR3 DNA is TGTGCCAGCAGTCCAGGGACTAGCGGGGGCGAGAGGACCGGCGAGCAGTACTTC.

The chain has TRBV2 and TRBJ2-7; 7 bases are a match to TRBD1. CDR1 SNHLY and CDR2 FYNNEI come from the germline V gene. V shed 6 bases and J 1 base; nucleotides not matched to a gene: 6. The CDR3 is 14 amino acids. As DNA, the CDR3 is TGTGCCAGCAGGGTAGGGGGCGAATCCTACGAGCAGTACTTC. It translates to CASRVGGESYEQYF. The full variable domain, rest sourced from reference TRBV2 and TRBJ2-7, is EPEVTQTPSHQVTQMGQEVILRCVPISNHLYFYWYRQILGQKVEFLVSFYNNEISEKSEIFDDQFSVERPDGSNFTLKIRSTKLEDSAMYFCASRVGGESYEQYFGPGTRLTVT.

The chain couples TRBV4-1 to TRBJ2-7; the match to TRBD2 covers 7 bases. Trimming at V came to 0 bases and at J to 1 base, leaving 6 bases not matched to a gene. This CDR3 contains 16 residues. Germline-derived CDR1 and CDR2 are MGHRA and YSYEKL. CDR3 nucleotide sequence: TGCGCCAGCAGCCAAGAAGCAGCGGGGCAGTCCTACGAGCAGTACTTC. Translated: CASSQEAAGQSYEQYF.

The chain is built from TRBV6-5 and TRBJ2-1; tentatively, D is TRBD2 (5 bases). This CDR3 is built from 14 residues. The V gene lost 2 bases and the J gene lost 7 bases, with 12 bases spanning the gap. The germline V gene has CDR1 MNHEY and CDR2 SVGAGI. The DNA of the CDR3 is TGTGCCAGCAGTTACCCCTCTAGCTTGAATGAGCAGTTCTTC. Translation: CASSYPSSLNEQFF.